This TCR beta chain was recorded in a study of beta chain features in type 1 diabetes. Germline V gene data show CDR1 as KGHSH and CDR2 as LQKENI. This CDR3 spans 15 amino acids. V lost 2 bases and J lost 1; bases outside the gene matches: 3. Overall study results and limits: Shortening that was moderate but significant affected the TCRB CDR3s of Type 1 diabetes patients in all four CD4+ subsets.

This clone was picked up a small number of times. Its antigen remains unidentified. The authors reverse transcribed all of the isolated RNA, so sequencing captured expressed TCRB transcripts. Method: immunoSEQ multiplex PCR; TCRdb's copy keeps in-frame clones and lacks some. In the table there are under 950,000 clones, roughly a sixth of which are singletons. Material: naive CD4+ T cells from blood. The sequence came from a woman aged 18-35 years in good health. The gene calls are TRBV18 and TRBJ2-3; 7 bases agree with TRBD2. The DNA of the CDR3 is TGTGCCAGCTCACCAGGGAGGGCCGGCACAGATACGCAGTATTTT. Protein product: CASSPGRAGTDTQYF.